This T cell receptor (beta chain) was identified during a study of control samples from healthy donors and cancer patients. The table came from immunoSEQ multiplex PCR; TCRdb's copy has only in-frame clones and leaves some out. The profile shows around 120,000 clones, approximately 94% of them singletons. The CDR3 sequence is 13 residues long. Germline V gene lookup returns CDR1 SGDLS and CDR2 YYNGEE. Trimming removed 2 bases at V and 3 bases at J, with 6 bases between. The genes are TRBV9 and TRBJ1-5; D unresolved. What was sequenced was blood. This clonotype originated in a man aged 30 to 45 in good health. In DNA, the CDR3 is TGTGCCAGCAGCGTCGCCAACAATCAGCCCCAGCATTTT. It yields the protein CASSVANNQPQHF.